The present T cell receptor beta chain was sequenced within a study of shared clonotypes between healthy human individuals. Method: immunoSEQ multiplex PCR; TCRdb's copy keeps in-frame clones and lacks some. The sample records about 1.5 million clones, approximately 97% being singletons. Source material: naive CD4+ T cells sorted from blood. Regarding subset: CD45RA+ positively selected. The receptor was isolated from a man aged 30 to 45 in good health.

CDR3 sequence: CASSLSGLGAYGYTF. The DNA for the CDR3 is TGCGCCAGCAGCTTGTCGGGGTTGGGGGCCTATGGCTACACCTTC. J is TRBJ1-2 and V is TRBV5-1, with D perhaps TRBD1 (6 bases). Trimming pared 1 base from V and 4 bases from J, leaving 14 bases between. Germline V lookup: CDR1 SGHRS, CDR2 YFSETQ. This CDR3 comprises 15 residues.